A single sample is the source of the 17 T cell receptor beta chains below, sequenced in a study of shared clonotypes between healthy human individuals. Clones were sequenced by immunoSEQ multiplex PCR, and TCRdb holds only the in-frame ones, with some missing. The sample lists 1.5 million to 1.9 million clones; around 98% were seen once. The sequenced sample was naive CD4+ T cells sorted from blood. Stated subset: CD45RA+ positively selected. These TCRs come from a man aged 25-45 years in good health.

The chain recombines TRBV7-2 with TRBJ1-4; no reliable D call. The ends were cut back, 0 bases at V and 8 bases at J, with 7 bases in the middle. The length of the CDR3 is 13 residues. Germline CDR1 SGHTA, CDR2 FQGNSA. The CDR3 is CASSLAPGEKLFF. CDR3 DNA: TGTGCCAGCAGCTTAGCCCCGGGGGAAAAACTGTTTTTT. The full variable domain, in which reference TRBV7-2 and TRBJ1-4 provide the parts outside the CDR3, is GAGVSQSPSNKVTEKGKDVELRCDPISGHTALYWYRQSLGQGLEFLIYFQGNSAPDKSGLPSDRFSAERTGGSVSTLTIQRTQQEDSAVYLCASSLAPGEKLFFGSGTQLSVL.

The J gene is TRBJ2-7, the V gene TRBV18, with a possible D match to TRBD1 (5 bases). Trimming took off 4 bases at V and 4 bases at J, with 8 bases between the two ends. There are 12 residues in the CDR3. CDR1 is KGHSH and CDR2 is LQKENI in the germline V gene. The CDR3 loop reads CASSLGAYEQYF. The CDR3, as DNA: TGTGCCAGCTCACTAGGGGCTTACGAGCAGTACTTC.

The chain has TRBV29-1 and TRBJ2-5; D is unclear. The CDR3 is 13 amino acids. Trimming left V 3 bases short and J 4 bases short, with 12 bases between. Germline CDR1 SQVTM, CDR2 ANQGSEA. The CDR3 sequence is CSVDKGAPETQYF. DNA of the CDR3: TGCAGCGTTGACAAAGGCGCCCCAGAGACCCAGTACTTC. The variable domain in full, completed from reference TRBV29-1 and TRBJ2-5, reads SAVISQKPSRDICQRGTSLTIQCQVDSQVTMMFWYRQQPGQSLTLIATANQGSEATYESGFVIDKFPISRPNLTFSTLTVSNMSPEDSSIYLCSVDKGAPETQYFGPGTRLLVL.

CDR3 bases: TGTGCCAGCAATATCGTCACGAATACGCAGTATTTT. It codes for CASNIVTNTQYF. This chain connects TRBV6-1 to TRBJ2-3, with D hard to call. The germline CDR1 and CDR2 sequences are MNHNS and SASEGT. CDR3 length: 12 residues. Trimming removed 7 bases at V and 7 bases at J, with 12 bases between.

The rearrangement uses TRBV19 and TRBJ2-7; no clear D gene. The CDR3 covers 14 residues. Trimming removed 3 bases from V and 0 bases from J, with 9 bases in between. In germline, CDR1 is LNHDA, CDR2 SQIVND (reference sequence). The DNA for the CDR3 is TGTGCCAGTAGTATGGGCGGAAGCTCCTACGAGCAGTACTTC. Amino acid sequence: CASSMGGSSYEQYF.

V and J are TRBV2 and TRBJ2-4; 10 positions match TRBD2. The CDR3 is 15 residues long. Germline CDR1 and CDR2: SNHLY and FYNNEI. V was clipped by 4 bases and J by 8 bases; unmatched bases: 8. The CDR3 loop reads CASSVSGRESDIQYF. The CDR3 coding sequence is TGTGCCAGCAGTGTGAGCGGGAGGGAATCGGACATTCAGTACTTC.

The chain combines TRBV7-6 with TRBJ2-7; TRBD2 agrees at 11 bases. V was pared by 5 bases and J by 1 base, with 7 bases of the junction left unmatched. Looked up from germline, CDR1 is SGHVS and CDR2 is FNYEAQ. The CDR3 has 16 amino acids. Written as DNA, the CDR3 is TGTGCCAGCAGCAGGACCGGGACTAGCGGATCCTACGAGCAGTACTTC. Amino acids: CASSRTGTSGSYEQYF.

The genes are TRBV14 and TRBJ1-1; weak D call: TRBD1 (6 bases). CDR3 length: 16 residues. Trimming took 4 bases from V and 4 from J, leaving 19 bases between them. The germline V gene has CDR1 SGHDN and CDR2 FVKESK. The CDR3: CASSPRPGGRGTEAFF. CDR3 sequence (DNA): TGTGCCAGCAGCCCGCGTCCCGGGGGGCGCGGCACTGAAGCTTTCTTT.

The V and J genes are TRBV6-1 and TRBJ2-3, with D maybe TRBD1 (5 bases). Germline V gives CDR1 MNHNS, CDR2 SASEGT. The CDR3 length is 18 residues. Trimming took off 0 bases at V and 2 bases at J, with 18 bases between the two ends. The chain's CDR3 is CASSEASQKGFYTDTQYF. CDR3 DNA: TGTGCCAGCAGTGAAGCTTCGCAAAAGGGGTTCTACACAGATACGCAGTATTTT.

CDR3 sequence: CASRPTGSYGYTF. DNA for the CDR3: TGTGCCAGCAGACCGACAGGGAGCTATGGCTACACCTTC. This rearrangement joins TRBV28 to TRBJ1-2; 7 bases match TRBD1. Germline CDR1 and CDR2: MDHEN and SYDVKM. The CDR3 totals 13 residues. The V and J ends lost 6 bases and 4 bases, in that order; junction bases with no gene match: 5.

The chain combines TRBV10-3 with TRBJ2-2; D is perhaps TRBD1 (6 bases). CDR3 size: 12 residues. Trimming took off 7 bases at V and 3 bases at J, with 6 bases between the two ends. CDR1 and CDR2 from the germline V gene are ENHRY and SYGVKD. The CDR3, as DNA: TGTGCCATCAAGGGGGACACCGGGGAGCTGTTTTTT. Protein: CAIKGDTGELFF.

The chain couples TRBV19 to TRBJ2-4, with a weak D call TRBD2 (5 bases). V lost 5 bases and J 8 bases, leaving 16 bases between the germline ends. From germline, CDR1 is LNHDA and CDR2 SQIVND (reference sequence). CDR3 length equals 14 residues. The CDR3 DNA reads TGTGCCAGTAGTCCCTTCCGCCCGGAGGACATTCAGTACTTC. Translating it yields CASSPFRPEDIQYF.

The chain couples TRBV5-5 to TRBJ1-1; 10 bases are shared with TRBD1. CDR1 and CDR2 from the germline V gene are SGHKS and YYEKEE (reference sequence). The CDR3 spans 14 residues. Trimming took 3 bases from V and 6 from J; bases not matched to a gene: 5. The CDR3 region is CASSSRGTGAEAFF. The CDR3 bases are TGTGCCAGCAGCTCAAGAGGGACAGGGGCTGAAGCTTTCTTT.

The DNA for the CDR3 is TGCGCCAGCAGTCAATCGGGGGCTGGGGACAACGGGGTCTACGAGCAGTACTTC. Protein: CASSQSGAGDNGVYEQYF. This chain connects TRBV23-1 to TRBJ2-7; perhaps TRBD1 as D (6 bases). TRBV23-1 is an ORF; its function is uncertain. The germline V and J ends were trimmed by 0 bases and 3 bases, with 21 bases remaining between them. There are 18 residues in the CDR3.

CDR3 DNA: TGTGCCAGTAGTATAGACGAGGCGGGGGGCAATGAGCAGTTCTTC. It translates to CASSIDEAGGNEQFF. The V and J genes are TRBV19 and TRBJ2-1; 8 bases are shared with TRBD2. The V segment lost 0 bases and the J segment 6 bases; nucleotides outside the gene matches: 4. This CDR3 contains 15 residues. The V gene's germline CDR1 is LNHDA and CDR2 SQIVND (reference sequence).

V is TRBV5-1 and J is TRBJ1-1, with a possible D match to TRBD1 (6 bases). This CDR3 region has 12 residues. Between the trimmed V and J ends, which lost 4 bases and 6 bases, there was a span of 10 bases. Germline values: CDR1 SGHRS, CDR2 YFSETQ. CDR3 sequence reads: CASSRPGAEAFF. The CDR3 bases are TGCGCCAGCAGCCGCCCAGGGGCTGAAGCTTTCTTT.

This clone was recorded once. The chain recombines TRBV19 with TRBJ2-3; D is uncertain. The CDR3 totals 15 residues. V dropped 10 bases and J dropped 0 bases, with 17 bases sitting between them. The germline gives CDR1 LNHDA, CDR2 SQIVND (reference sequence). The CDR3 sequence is CATSRISASTDTQYF. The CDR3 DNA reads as TGTGCCACCTCGAGGATAAGTGCTAGCACAGATACGCAGTATTTT.